The 17 T cell receptor beta chains below were found in one sample sequenced in a study of T-cell memory formation after mild COVID-19. One entry per CDR3 protein, called by TCRdb with MiXCR from the 5' RACE reads. The sample has some 340,000 distinct CDR3 sequences; 10% to 15% are singletons. Sequenced input: PBMCs or a T cell subset sorted from them (not recorded which). All receptors derive from a man aged 18 to 35 who had mild COVID-19 (a few samples of this study predate the infection). Cell type and time point are not known.

This clonotype was detected ten times or more. CDR3: CASSLGEKETQYF. DNA for the CDR3: TGTGCCAGCAGCTTAGGAGAAAAGGAGACCCAGTACTTC. The rearrangement links TRBV7-7 to TRBJ2-5, with no clear D. V was cut by 1 base and J by 5 bases, with 8 bases left in between. This CDR3 comprises 13 residues. Germline lookup yields CDR1 SSHAT and CDR2 FNYEAQ (reference sequence).

The table lists this clonotype with many counts. The J gene is TRBJ2-1, the V gene TRBV9; D is perhaps TRBD2 (5 bases). Trimming pared 0 bases from V and 9 bases from J, leaving 7 bases between. Germline V gene data show CDR1 as SGDLS and CDR2 as YYNGEE. The CDR3 is 12 residues long. In DNA form, the CDR3 reads TGTGCCAGCAGCGTAGTCGAGGGTGAGCAGTTCTTC. It is translated as CASSVVEGEQFF.

The chain links TRBV2 to TRBJ1-4; D gene uncertain. The CDR3 totals 15 residues. Germline CDR1 reads SNHLY; CDR2 reads FYNNEI. With 4 bases removed from V and 3 bases from J, the gap between germline ends came to 12 bases. In DNA form, the CDR3 reads TGTGCCAGCAGTGGAACTCCAAATGCTAATGAAAAACTGTTTTTT. Protein product: CASSGTPNANEKLFF.

This clonotype has more than one count but fewer than ten. The rearrangement links TRBV4-1 to TRBJ2-3; 7 nucleotides agree with TRBD2. Germline V gene sequence: CDR1 MGHRA, CDR2 YSYEKL. The V gene end was trimmed by 2 bases and the J gene end by 7 bases; junction bases not matched to a gene: 9. This CDR3 region has 15 residues. This CDR3 reads CASSQLAVVGNTQYF. The DNA for the CDR3 is TGCGCCAGCAGCCAACTAGCGGTTGTTGGGAATACGCAGTATTTT.

This clonotype was found a few times. V is TRBV9 and J is TRBJ1-4; D perhaps matches TRBD1 (6 bases). V was shortened by 0 bases and J by 7 bases, with 10 bases between the two germline ends. CDR3 size: 14 residues. Germline V lookup: CDR1 SGDLS, CDR2 YYNGEE. CDR3 in amino acids: CASSVGGRGEKLFF. The DNA of the CDR3 is TGTGCCAGCAGCGTAGGGGGGCGCGGTGAAAAACTGTTTTTT.

This chain joins TRBV25-1 and TRBJ2-2, with a weak D call TRBD1 (5 bases). The germline V gene encodes CDR1 MGHDK and CDR2 SYGVNS. The V end lost 0 bases, the J end lost 6 bases, and 8 bases lay between the germline ends. The CDR3 has 14 residues. For the CDR3, the DNA is TGTGCCAGCAGTGAATATTTCAGGGCCGGGGAGCTGTTTTTT. Its protein is CASSEYFRAGELFF.

J is TRBJ2-7 and V is TRBV3-1; TRBD1 is a possible D gene (6 bases). CDR1 LGHDT and CDR2 YNNKEL come from the germline V gene (reference sequence). Trimming removed 6 bases at V and 2 bases at J, with 8 bases between. CDR3 length equals 12 residues. This CDR3 reads CASSAGAYEQYF. DNA of the CDR3: TGTGCCAGCAGTGCAGGGGCCTACGAGCAGTACTTC.

V usage is TRBV20-1 and J usage is TRBJ1-5; D unresolved. Germline values: CDR1 DFQATT, CDR2 SNEGSKA (reference sequence). V was trimmed by 3 bases and J by 3 bases, leaving 15 bases between them. The CDR3 has 15 amino acids. The CDR3 loop is CSARTVFPLNQPQHF. For the CDR3, the DNA is TGCAGTGCTAGGACCGTGTTTCCACTCAATCAGCCCCAGCATTTT.

This clonotype was observed at least ten times. V gene TRBV5-1 combines with J gene TRBJ2-1; tentatively, D is TRBD1 (5 bases). The CDR3 is 13 amino acids. The ends were cut back, 1 base at V and 5 bases at J, with 7 bases in the middle. CDR1 is SGHRS and CDR2 is YFSETQ in the germline V gene. The CDR3 sequence is CASSLTGNNEQFF. CDR3 nucleotides: TGCGCCAGCAGCTTGACAGGCAACAATGAGCAGTTCTTC. Full variable domain (remainder filled in from reference TRBV5-1 and TRBJ2-1): KAGVTQTPRYLIKTRGQQVTLSCSPISGHRSVSWYQQTPGQGLQFLFEYFSETQRNKGNFPGRFSGRQFSNSRSEMNVSTLELGDSALYLCASSLTGNNEQFFGPGTRLTVL.

The CDR3 DNA is TGCAGTGCTACTAGCGGCTCCTACGAGCAGTACTTC. Its translation is CSATSGSYEQYF. This chain joins TRBV20-1 and TRBJ2-7; 7 bases line up with TRBD2. The V gene end was trimmed by 4 bases and the J gene end by 0 bases; junction bases not matched to a gene: 0. The CDR3 contains 12 residues. CDR1 and CDR2 (germline): DFQATT, SNEGSKA (reference sequence).

This clonotype was observed many times. The chain carries TRBV7-9 and TRBJ2-1, with TRBD2 as a possible D gene (7 bases). Per germline, CDR1 SEHNR and CDR2 FQNEAQ (reference sequence). Trimming shortened V by 6 bases and J by 7 bases, and 16 bases separated the two germline ends. The length of the CDR3 is 14 residues. CDR3 DNA: TGTGCCAGCAGGGGGAGGGGACAACTGAATGAGCAGTTCTTC. Residues: CASRGRGQLNEQFF. Full variable domain (remainder filled in from reference TRBV7-9 and TRBJ2-1): DTGVSQNPRHKITKRGQNVTFRCDPISEHNRLYWYRQTLGQGPEFLTYFQNEAQLEKSRLLSDRFSAERPKGSFSTLEIQRTEQGDSAMYLCASRGRGQLNEQFFGPGTRLTVL.

V and J are TRBV28 and TRBJ2-1, with 13 bases aligning to TRBD2. Germline-derived CDR1 and CDR2 are MDHEN and SYDVKM. This CDR3 region has 15 residues. V lost 7 bases and J lost 2; bases outside the gene matches: 2. The CDR3 loop is CASNGLAGAYNEQFF. The CDR3, as DNA: TGTGCCAGCAACGGACTAGCGGGGGCCTACAATGAGCAGTTCTTC.

The CDR3 spells CSARDRYTEAFF. The CDR3 DNA reads TGCAGTGCCCGGGACAGGTATACTGAAGCTTTCTTT. V gene TRBV20-1 combines with J gene TRBJ1-1; 8 bases match TRBD1. The germline V gene encodes CDR1 DFQATT and CDR2 SNEGSKA (reference sequence). Trimming at V came to 6 bases and at J to 5 bases, leaving 5 bases not matched to a gene. CDR3 length: 12 amino acids.

V gene TRBV20-1 combines with J gene TRBJ2-2; maybe TRBD1 (6 bases). From germline, CDR1 is DFQATT and CDR2 SNEGSKA (reference sequence). The CDR3 has 16 amino acids. V was pared by 5 bases and J by 1 base, with 17 bases between. As DNA, the CDR3 is TGCAGTGCTCCCCTGGACAGCACCGAGAACACCGGGGAGCTGTTTTTT. It encodes CSAPLDSTENTGELFF.

This clonotype was seen a few times. The chain uses TRBV7-2 and TRBJ2-5; D possibly corresponds to TRBD1 (5 bases). The V gene's germline CDR1 is SGHTA and CDR2 FQGNSA. Deletions cut 8 bases from V and 5 bases from J, with 12 bases between. The CDR3 spans 12 residues. The CDR3 is CASGRTSETQYF. CDR3 nucleotide sequence: TGTGCCAGCGGAAGGACAAGCGAGACCCAGTACTTC.

The chain joins TRBV5-1 to TRBJ1-5; no definite D call. The CDR3 has 14 amino acids. Germline V gene data show CDR1 as SGHRS and CDR2 as YFSETQ. V shed 0 bases and J shed 6 bases, with 10 bases lying between them. DNA for the CDR3: TGCGCCAGCAGCTTGGCGGGGATTGGTCAGCCCCAGCATTTT. It translates to CASSLAGIGQPQHF.

Ten or more counts support this clonotype. J is TRBJ2-7 and V is TRBV20-1; D may be TRBD1 or TRBD2 (6 bases each). The germline V and J ends were trimmed by 5 bases and 3 bases, with 14 bases remaining between them. The CDR3 consists of 13 residues. Germline CDR1 reads DFQATT; CDR2 reads SNEGSKA (reference sequence). CDR3 region: CSALLGGGYEQYF. The CDR3 DNA is TGCAGTGCTCTTTTAGGAGGGGGCTACGAGCAGTACTTC.